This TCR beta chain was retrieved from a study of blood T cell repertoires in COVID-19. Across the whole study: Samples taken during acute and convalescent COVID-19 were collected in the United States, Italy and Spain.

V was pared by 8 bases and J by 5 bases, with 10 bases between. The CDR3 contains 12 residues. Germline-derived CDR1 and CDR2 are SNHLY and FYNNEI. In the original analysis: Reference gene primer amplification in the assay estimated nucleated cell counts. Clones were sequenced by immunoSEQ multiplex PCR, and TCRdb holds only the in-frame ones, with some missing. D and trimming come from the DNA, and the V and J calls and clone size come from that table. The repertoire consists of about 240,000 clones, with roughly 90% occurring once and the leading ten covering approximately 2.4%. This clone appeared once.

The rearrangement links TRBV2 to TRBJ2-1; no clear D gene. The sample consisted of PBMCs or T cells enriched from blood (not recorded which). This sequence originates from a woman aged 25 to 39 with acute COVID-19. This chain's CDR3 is CASSWQDNEQFF. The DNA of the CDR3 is TGTGCCAGCTCGTGGCAGGACAATGAGCAGTTCTTC.